The 5 T cell receptor beta chains reported below all come from one sample, sequenced in a study of blood T cells in healthy people across ages (dated by TCRdb to about 2015). Library method: 5' RACE. The instrument given in TCRdb is Illumina HiSeq 2500. A second PCR of about 6 to 11 cycles was run with a J-beta primer mix and a sample-barcoded 5' primer. TCRdb passed the public sequencing reads through fastp at Q25 and MiXCR, retaining productive beta sequences. Every CDR3 protein is listed once, alongside the most common genes and DNA of its rows. Here the sample has roughly 700,000 distinct CDR3 sequences; approximately 50% occur a single time. The ten most abundant clones make up about 32% of the sample. The sequenced material came from blood. All receptors derive from a woman aged 55-70 years in good health.

V usage is TRBV20-1 and J usage is TRBJ2-1; the D gene could be TRBD1 or TRBD2 (5 bases each). The germline V gene has CDR1 DFQATT and CDR2 SNEGSKA (reference sequence). Deletions cut 6 bases from V and 9 bases from J, with 21 bases between. CDR3 size: 14 residues. The CDR3: CSARDVAADSEQFF. The CDR3 region has the DNA TGCAGTGCCCGGGACGTGGCTGCTGACAGTGAGCAGTTCTTC.

The J gene is TRBJ1-6, the V gene TRBV6-6; D might be TRBD1 (5 bases). The V end was cut by 6 bases, the J end by 0 bases, with 9 bases between. CDR1 MNHNY and CDR2 SVGAGI come from the germline V gene (reference sequence). This CDR3 has 15 amino acids. The CDR3 sequence is CASRPGISYNSPLHF. The DNA for the CDR3 is TGTGCCAGCAGGCCAGGGATCTCCTATAATTCACCCCTCCACTTT.

This clonotype was found many times. The chain has TRBV3-1 and TRBJ1-1; 9 nucleotides align to TRBD1. The V gene's germline CDR1 is LGHDT and CDR2 YNNKEL (reference sequence). There are 15 residues in the CDR3. V lost 4 bases to trimming and J lost 4 bases; unmatched junction nucleotides: 7. Here the CDR3 reads CASSRRDRDGTEAFF. In DNA form, the CDR3 reads TGTGCCAGCAGCCGCCGGGACAGGGACGGCACTGAAGCTTTCTTT.

This clonotype was counted only a few times. The CDR3 sequence: CSALSGNTYNEQFF. The CDR3 DNA sequence: TGCAGTGCTCTTAGCGGGAACACCTACAATGAGCAGTTCTTC. The J gene is TRBJ2-1, the V gene TRBV20-1; 8 positions agree with TRBD2. CDR3 length: 14 amino acids. In germline, CDR1 is DFQATT, CDR2 SNEGSKA (reference sequence). Unmatched junction bases numbered 5, after V lost 5 bases and J lost 2 bases.

This chain connects TRBV11-2 to TRBJ2-7; 12 nucleotides match TRBD2. Trimming cost V 4 bases and J 7 bases; bases outside gene matches: 11. The germline gives CDR1 SGHAT, CDR2 FQNNGV. The CDR3 loop spans 16 amino acids. Written as DNA, the CDR3 is TGTGCCAGCAGCTCGACGACTAGCGGGAGTTCCAATGAGCAGTACTTC. The encoded protein is CASSSTTSGSSNEQYF.